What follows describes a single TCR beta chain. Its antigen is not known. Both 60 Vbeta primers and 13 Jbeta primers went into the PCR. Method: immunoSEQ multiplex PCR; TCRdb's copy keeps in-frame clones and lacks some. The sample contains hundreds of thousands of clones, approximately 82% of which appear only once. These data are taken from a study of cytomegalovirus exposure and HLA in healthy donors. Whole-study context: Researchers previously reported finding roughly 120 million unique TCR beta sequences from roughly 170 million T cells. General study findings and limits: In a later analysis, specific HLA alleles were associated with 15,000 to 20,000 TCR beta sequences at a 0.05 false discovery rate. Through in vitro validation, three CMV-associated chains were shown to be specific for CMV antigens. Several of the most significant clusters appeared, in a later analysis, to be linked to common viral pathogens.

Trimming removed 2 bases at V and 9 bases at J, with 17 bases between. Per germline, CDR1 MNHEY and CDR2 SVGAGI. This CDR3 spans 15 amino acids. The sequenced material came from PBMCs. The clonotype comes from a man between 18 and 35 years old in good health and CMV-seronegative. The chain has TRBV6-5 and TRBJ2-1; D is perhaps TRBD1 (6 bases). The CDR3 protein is CASSYRQVQRSEQFF. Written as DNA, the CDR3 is TGTGCCAGCAGTTACCGACAGGTTCAGCGAAGTGAGCAGTTCTTC.